These 15 T cell receptor beta chains were all obtained from the same sample, sequenced in a study of spatial heterogeneity in lung cancer. Time point noted: sample taken at primary tumor resection. Researchers sequenced whole RNA taken from tumor, nontumor lung or frozen PBMC without sorting. MiXCR, applied by TCRdb to the 5' RACE reads, yields one record per CDR3 protein. The sample has about 26,000 distinct CDR3 sequences, around 13% seen once; the top ten hold around 23%. The sequences come from PBMCs, collected at surgery. The source of these receptors is a female donor with early-stage non-small cell lung cancer.

In its sample, this clonotype was seen many times. The DNA for the CDR3 is TGTGCCAGCAGCTTAGATCATGGCGGGGAGCTGTTTTTT. It yields the protein CASSLDHGGELFF. This chain links TRBV11-3 with TRBJ2-2; D call uncertain. The CDR3 has 13 residues. Per the germline V gene, CDR1 is SGHNT and CDR2 is YENEEA. V gave up 0 bases and J gave up 7 bases, with 6 bases separating them.

This clonotype was observed a few times. The DNA of the CDR3 is TGTGCCAGCAGCCAAGACACAGCAGGGTCCTACAATGAGCAGTTCTTC. Its translation is CASSQDTAGSYNEQFF. The chain employs TRBV3-1 and TRBJ2-1; tentative D call: TRBD1 (5 bases). V was trimmed by 0 bases and J by 1 base, leaving 10 bases between them. This CDR3 contains 16 residues. Germline-derived CDR1 and CDR2 are LGHDT and YNNKEL (reference sequence).

In its sample, this clonotype was seen many times. This chain joins TRBV4-2 and TRBJ1-5; 7 positions agree with TRBD1. The junction had 10 bases not matched to a gene; V was cut back by 4 bases and J by 7 bases. The CDR3 covers 15 residues. CDR1 is LGHNA and CDR2 is YNFKEQ in the germline V gene. The CDR3 loop is CASSPNRGPRQPQHF. DNA for the CDR3: TGTGCCAGCAGCCCCAACAGGGGCCCTAGGCAGCCCCAGCATTTT.

Many counts were recorded for this clonotype. This chain connects TRBV7-2 to TRBJ1-3; 10 bases agree with TRBD1. V shed 5 bases, J shed 5 bases, and the junction held 6 bases outside the gene matches. Germline assignment: CDR1 SGHTA and CDR2 FQGNSA. This CDR3 spans 15 amino acids. CDR3 loop: CASSPRQGARNTIYF. Here the CDR3 DNA reads TGTGCCAGCAGCCCCAGACAGGGGGCCCGAAACACCATATATTTT.

This clonotype was observed many times. This rearrangement joins TRBV7-3 to TRBJ2-2; maybe TRBD2 (5 bases). The germline gives CDR1 SGHTA, CDR2 FQGTGA. This CDR3 is built from 15 residues. V shed 1 base and J shed 6 bases, with 12 bases lying between them. The DNA for the CDR3 is TGTGCCAGCAGCTTAATAGGACTCCCGCCCGGGGAGCTGTTTTTT. Amino acids: CASSLIGLPPGELFF.

Here the CDR3 DNA reads TGTGCCAGCAACCCCGGAGACTCGGGTGAAAAACTGTTTTTT. It is translated as CASNPGDSGEKLFF. The chain combines TRBV6-1 with TRBJ1-4; no clear D gene. The V end lost 7 bases, the J end lost 7 bases, and 16 bases lay between the germline ends. Germline CDR1 reads MNHNS; CDR2 reads SASEGT. This CDR3 is 14 amino acids long.

This clonotype was counted at least ten times. The chain recombines TRBV10-3 with TRBJ1-5, with TRBD1 matching 7 bases. The CDR3 consists of 16 residues. V gave up 0 bases and J gave up 5 bases; unmatched junction bases: 7. Germline V gene sequence: CDR1 ENHRY, CDR2 SYGVKD. The chain's CDR3 is CAISESRQGEDQPQHF. The CDR3 DNA follows: TGTGCCATCAGTGAGTCGAGACAGGGTGAAGATCAGCCCCAGCATTTT.

The chain has TRBV7-3 and TRBJ1-6; TRBD1 might be the D (5 bases). Per the germline V gene, CDR1 is SGHTA and CDR2 is FQGTGA. The ends were cut back, 1 base at V and 9 bases at J, with 10 bases in the middle. This CDR3 spans 14 amino acids. This chain's CDR3 is CASSLNWGSSPLHF. Here the CDR3 DNA reads TGTGCCAGCAGCTTAAATTGGGGGAGTTCACCCCTCCACTTT.

A few counts support this clonotype. V and J are TRBV27 and TRBJ1-1, with a possible D match to TRBD1 (6 bases). CDR1 is MNHEY and CDR2 is SMNVEV in the germline V gene (reference sequence). This CDR3 spans 14 amino acids. V dropped 6 bases and J dropped 1 base, with 12 bases sitting between them. CDR3 nucleotide sequence: TGTGCCAGCAGGCCAGGACAGAAGAACACTGAAGCTTTCTTT. Encoded protein: CASRPGQKNTEAFF.

This clonotype was counted between two and nine times. This chain joins TRBV28 and TRBJ1-1, with unresolved D. The CDR3 covers 12 residues. Germline CDR1 reads MDHEN; CDR2 reads SYDVKM. Trimming removed 5 bases from V and 6 bases from J, with 10 bases in between. The CDR3 loop is CASSTPSAEAFF. CDR3 nucleotide sequence: TGTGCCAGCAGTACTCCCAGCGCTGAAGCTTTCTTT.

This clonotype showed up many times. This chain links TRBV4-3 with TRBJ2-3, with D possibly matching TRBD1 (5 bases). Germline V gives CDR1 LGHNA, CDR2 YSLEER. The germline V and J ends were trimmed by 5 bases and 1 base, with 16 bases remaining between them. This CDR3 region has 16 residues. The CDR3 sequence: CASSGIVGLGTDTQYF. Written as DNA, the CDR3 is TGCGCCAGCAGCGGGATCGTGGGGCTAGGCACAGATACGCAGTATTTT.

This clonotype was counted a few times. A clone one base away is much larger, so this may be a read error. Because it lacks the conserved phenylalanine or tryptophan at the end, this CDR3 is likely a read error. The chain has TRBV6-1 and TRBJ2-2; maybe TRBD2 (5 bases). The germline V gene encodes CDR1 MNHNS and CDR2 SASEGT. The CDR3 loop spans 13 amino acids. Trimming took 4 bases from V and 3 from J, leaving 6 bases between them. CDR3 protein: CASSAGYTGELFS. The CDR3 bases are TGTGCCAGCAGTGCGGGGTACACCGGGGAGCTGTTTTCT.

The chain joins TRBV10-3 to TRBJ2-7, with D perhaps assigned TRBD1 or TRBD2 (5 bases each). Deletions cut 11 bases from V and 5 bases from J, with 13 bases between. The germline V gene has CDR1 ENHRY and CDR2 SYGVKD. CDR3 length: 11 residues. CDR3 in DNA: TGTGCCGTCGGGACCCTCAACGAGCAGTACTTC. Its translation is CAVGTLNEQYF.

Ten or more counts support this clonotype. In nucleotides, the CDR3 is TGCAGCGTTGGCGCCCCCCCAGATACGCAGTATTTT. Amino acid sequence: CSVGAPPDTQYF. The genes are TRBV29-1 and TRBJ2-3; unclear D gene. Germline V gives CDR1 SQVTM, CDR2 ANQGSEA. This CDR3 region has 12 residues. V lost 4 bases, J lost 4 bases, and 9 bases lay in between.

On this clonotype itself: This may come from a read error, since a much larger clone is one base off. The V call is TRBV20-1, the J call TRBJ2-7; D call uncertain. V gave up 1 base and J gave up 3 bases, with 13 bases separating them. Per the germline V gene, CDR1 is DFQATT and CDR2 is SNEGSKA (reference sequence). This CDR3 comprises 14 residues. The CDR3 loop is CSARGYSSFYEQYF. Written as DNA, the CDR3 is TGCAGTGCTAGAGGTTACTCGAGCTTCTACGAGCAGTACTTC.